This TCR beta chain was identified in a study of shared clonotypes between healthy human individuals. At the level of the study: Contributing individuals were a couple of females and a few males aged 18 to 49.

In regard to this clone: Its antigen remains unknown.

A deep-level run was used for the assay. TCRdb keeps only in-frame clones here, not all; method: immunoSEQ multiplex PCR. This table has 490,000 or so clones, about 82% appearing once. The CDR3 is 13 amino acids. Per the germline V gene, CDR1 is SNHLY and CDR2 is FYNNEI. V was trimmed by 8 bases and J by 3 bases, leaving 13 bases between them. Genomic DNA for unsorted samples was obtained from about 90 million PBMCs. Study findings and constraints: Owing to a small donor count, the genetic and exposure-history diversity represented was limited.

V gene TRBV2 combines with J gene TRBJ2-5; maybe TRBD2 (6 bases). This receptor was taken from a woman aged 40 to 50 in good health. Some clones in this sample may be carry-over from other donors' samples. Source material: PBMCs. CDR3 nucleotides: TGTGCCAGCGGTCGGGAGTCTGAAGAGACCCAGTACTTC. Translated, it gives CASGRESEETQYF.